This TCR beta chain was sequenced in a study of radiation and T cells in renal cell carcinoma. As to time point: baseline pretreatment blood. The treatment denotes: 15 Gy SBRT to primary tumor, nephrectomy 4 weeks later. A remark on this clone: The antigen remains unidentified.

TCRdb's copy holds only in-frame clones and misses some; the assay was immunoSEQ multiplex PCR. The sample includes around 160,000 clones, 88% seen only once; the top ten take 3.5% to 5%. Findings and caveats of the study: In blood, top tumor clones expanded by 2 weeks, shrinking by 4.

The germline CDR1 and CDR2 sequences are LGHNA and YSLEER. CDR3 size: 14 residues. The V end was cut by 2 bases, the J end by 0 bases, with 7 bases between. Sequencing was performed on blood, taken from a patient whose treatment included radiotherapy and nephrectomy. V is TRBV4-3 and J is TRBJ1-2, with D unresolved. The sequence came from a woman in her 70s with renal cell carcinoma. DNA of the CDR3: TGCGCCAGCAGCCAAACAGTTGCTAACTATGGCTACACCTTC. Translating it yields CASSQTVANYGYTF.